This is a list of T cell receptor beta chains from one sample in a study of T cell responses to AZD1222 COVID-19 vaccine. Sequencing used immunoSEQ multiplex PCR; TCRdb keeps in-frame clones, though not all of them. Of about 83,000 clones listed, 85% to 90% are singletons. Sequencing was performed on peripheral blood, taken on day 0 of AZD1222 vaccination. The receptor set was obtained from an adult in good health. Each CDR3 is given with its conserved first and last residue. The D gene is left open where the match is weak. The listing skips clone size in some rows; elsewhere it reads once, few, many or a size class.

J | V | D | size | CDR3 | DNA
TRBJ2-3 | TRBV30 | TRBD1 | NA | CAWSGTGSRTDTQYF | TGTGCCTGGAGTGGGACAGGGAGTCGCACAGATACGCAGTATTTT
TRBJ1-1 | TRBV5-1 | NA | NA | CASDPSNGINTEAFF | TGCGCCAGCGATCCTTCGAACGGGATAAACACTGAAGCTTTCTTT
TRBJ1-4 | TRBV14 | NA | NA | CASSDGYNEKLFF | TGTGCCAGCTCGGACGGATATAATGAAAAACTGTTTTTT
TRBJ1-1 | TRBV4-2 | NA | once | CASSRVNTEAFF | TGTGCCAGCAGCCGGGTGAACACTGAAGCTTTCTTT
TRBJ1-6 | TRBV10-2 | TRBD1 | NA | CASSRGGTDNSPLHF | TGCGCCAGCAGCAGGGGGGGGACTGATAATTCACCCCTCCACTTT
TRBJ2-1 | TRBV10-3 | NA | NA | CAASTGGLGSNEQFF | TGTGCCGCGTCGACCGGGGGTTTGGGTTCCAATGAGCAGTTCTTC
TRBJ2-7 | TRBV5-4 | TRBD2 | NA | CASSRGTSGSLTYEQYF | TGTGCCAGCAGCCGCGGGACTAGCGGGAGCCTCACCTACGAGCAGTACTTC
TRBJ2-2 | TRBV3-1/TRBV3-2 | NA | NA | CASTPPGNHPNTGELFF | TGTGCCAGCACTCCGCCCGGGAACCATCCGAACACCGGGGAGCTGTTTTTT
TRBJ2-3 | TRBV18 | TRBD2 | NA | CASSPLAGGPFGTDTQYF | TGTGCCAGCTCACCCCTAGCGGGAGGGCCCTTTGGTACAGATACGCAGTATTTT
TRBJ2-7 | TRBV28 | NA | NA | CASRGESSYEQYF | TGTGCCAGCAGAGGGGAGTCGAGCTACGAGCAGTACTTC
TRBJ2-7 | TRBV5-6 | NA | NA | CASRLEGLGEQYF | TGTGCCAGCAGGCTGGAGGGCCTTGGCGAGCAGTACTTC
TRBJ1-4 | TRBV5-1 | NA | NA | CASSLRQSDEKLFF | TGCGCCAGCAGCTTGCGACAGTCCGACGAAAAACTGTTTTTT
TRBJ1-5 | TRBV12-5 | NA | NA | CASAPPGVGNQPQHF | TGTGCTAGTGCCCCCCCTGGGGTTGGCAATCAGCCCCAGCATTTT